Below, 32 T cell receptor beta chains from the same sample are listed, as sequenced in a study of blood T cell repertoires in COVID-19. TCRdb keeps only in-frame clones here, not all; method: immunoSEQ multiplex PCR. This table holds 97,000 or so clones, approximately 90% found once. The sequencing input was peripheral blood. The receptors stem from a man aged 50 to 60 with acute or convalescent COVID-19.

The V call is TRBV5-1, the J call TRBJ2-1; 7 bases line up with TRBD2. The CDR3 length is 15 residues. J lost 7 bases, V lost 0 bases, and 7 bases had no gene match. CDR1 and CDR2 from the germline V gene are SGHRS and YFSETQ. DNA of the CDR3: TGCGCCAGCAGCTTGGCCGGCGGGAGTTTAAATGAGCAGTTCTTC. Amino acid sequence: CASSLAGGSLNEQFF.

This chain links TRBV7-9 with TRBJ2-7; TRBD1 aligns across 8 bases. This CDR3 comprises 15 residues. With V trimmed by 4 bases and J by 2 bases, 7 bases remained unmatched. Germline V lookup: CDR1 SEHNR, CDR2 FQNEAQ (reference sequence). CDR3 sequence reads: CASSSTGTGTYEQYF. For the CDR3, the DNA is TGTGCCAGCAGCTCGACCGGGACAGGTACCTACGAGCAGTACTTC.

The V gene is TRBV6-2 or TRBV6-3, the J gene TRBJ1-5, with 7 bases identical to TRBD1. Germline values: CDR1 MNHEY, CDR2 SVGEGT. The CDR3 spans 15 residues. The J segment lost 4 bases and the V segment lost 5 bases, leaving 8 bases of the junction unmatched. The CDR3 DNA reads TGTGCCAGCAGTGAGACAGGGTGGGTTAATCAGCCCCAGCATTTT. It translates to CASSETGWVNQPQHF.

The rearrangement links TRBV19 to TRBJ1-5; D uncertain. This CDR3 has 16 amino acids. The ends were cut back, 0 bases at V and 0 bases at J, with 9 bases in the middle. From germline, CDR1 is LNHDA and CDR2 SQIVND (reference sequence). CDR3 DNA: TGTGCCAGTAGTATAGAACACAGCTATAGCAATCAGCCCCAGCATTTT. Protein product: CASSIEHSYSNQPQHF.

The rearrangement joins TRBV28 to TRBJ1-2, with 7 bases lining up with TRBD1. The germline V gene has CDR1 MDHEN and CDR2 SYDVKM. Trimming took 5 bases from V and 4 from J; bases not matched to a gene: 1. The CDR3 consists of 12 residues. DNA of the CDR3: TGTGCCAGCAGTACAGGGGTCTATGGCTACACCTTC. It codes for CASSTGVYGYTF.

This sequence joins TRBV7-6 and TRBJ2-7; weak D call: TRBD1 (6 bases). The CDR3 has 15 residues. The germline gives CDR1 SGHVS, CDR2 FNYEAQ. With 5 bases removed from V and 3 bases from J, the gap between germline ends came to 17 bases. CDR3: CASSNSQGLGYEQYF. In nucleotides, the CDR3 is TGTGCCAGCAGCAACTCTCAGGGGCTAGGCTACGAGCAGTACTTC. Filled out from reference TRBV7-6 and TRBJ2-7, the complete variable domain reads GAGVSQSPRYKVTKRGQDVALRCDPISGHVSLYWYRQALGQGPEFLTYFNYEAQQDKSGLPNDRFSAERPEGSISTLTIQRTEQRDSAMYRCASSNSQGLGYEQYFGPGTRLTVT.

The J gene is TRBJ2-3, the V gene TRBV18; 8 positions agree with TRBD2. Germline trimming cut 3 bases from V and 2 bases from J; bases unmatched to any gene: 7. The CDR3 covers 16 residues. Per germline, CDR1 KGHSH and CDR2 LQKENI. For the CDR3, the DNA is TGTGCCAGCTCACCCTTGGCGGGAGGCCTCACAGATACGCAGTATTTT. Its protein product is CASSPLAGGLTDTQYF.

J is TRBJ2-7 and V is TRBV11-3; TRBD2 agrees at 7 bases. The germline V gene encodes CDR1 SGHNT and CDR2 YENEEA. V lost 5 bases and J lost 4; bases outside the gene matches: 14. There are 16 residues in the CDR3. As DNA, the CDR3 is TGTGCCAGCAGCACCCCCGCGGGGGTCCGGGAGTACGAGCAGTACTTC. Its translation is CASSTPAGVREYEQYF.

The chain is built from TRBV2 and TRBJ2-1, with unresolved D. The ends were cut back, 5 bases at V and 9 bases at J, with 11 bases in the middle. Germline V gene data show CDR1 as SNHLY and CDR2 as FYNNEI. The CDR3 is 12 residues long. Here the CDR3 DNA reads TGTGCCAGCAGTTTACAGCTAAGTGAGCAGTTCTTC. It encodes CASSLQLSEQFF.

The rearrangement links TRBV10-3 to TRBJ2-7; possible D gene TRBD1, 6 bases. The length of the CDR3 is 13 residues. V dropped 7 bases and J dropped 0 bases, with 10 bases sitting between them. From germline, CDR1 is ENHRY and CDR2 SYGVKD. CDR3 loop: CAINRDNSYEQYF. The CDR3 nucleotides are TGTGCCATCAACCGGGACAACTCCTACGAGCAGTACTTC.

This clone was observed a few times. The chain joins TRBV28 to TRBJ2-3; 11 positions match TRBD2. V lost 8 bases, J lost 3 bases, and 7 bases stayed unmatched. This CDR3 is built from 15 residues. Per germline, CDR1 MDHEN and CDR2 SYDVKM. The CDR3 sequence: CASDTSGSLTDTQYF. The CDR3 coding sequence is TGTGCCAGCGACACTAGCGGGAGTTTAACAGATACGCAGTATTTT.

This sequence joins TRBV30 and TRBJ1-3; the D is unclear. The germline gives CDR1 GTSNPN, CDR2 SVGIG (reference sequence). The CDR3 runs 11 residues. V gave up 3 bases and J gave up 8 bases, with 8 bases separating them. CDR3 coding DNA: TGTGCCTGGAGCGGGGTAGACACCATATATTTT. Translating gives CAWSGVDTIYF.

V gene TRBV3-1 (or the pseudogene TRBV3-2) combines with J gene TRBJ2-1, with 8 bases identical to TRBD1. This CDR3 contains 13 residues. V trimming: 1 base; J trimming: 11 bases; junction bases outside the gene matches: 4. The germline V gene has CDR1 LGHDT and CDR2 YNNKEL (reference sequence). The CDR3 loop reads CASSQGQGIKQFF. The CDR3, as DNA: TGTGCCAGCAGCCAAGGACAGGGGATTAAGCAGTTCTTC.

This chain joins TRBV7-7 and TRBJ2-7, with TRBD1 matching over 10 bases. The CDR3 has 15 amino acids. Germline trimming cut 5 bases from V and 3 bases from J; bases unmatched to any gene: 7. The germline V gene has CDR1 SSHAT and CDR2 FNYEAQ (reference sequence). Here the CDR3 DNA reads TGTGCCAGCAGCCTAGGGACAGGGGAGGTCTACGAGCAGTACTTC. Amino acids: CASSLGTGEVYEQYF.

The rearrangement links TRBV24-1 to TRBJ2-5, with D maybe TRBD1 (5 bases). Germline CDR1 reads KGHDR; CDR2 reads SFDVKD. This CDR3 comprises 16 residues. V lost 4 bases to trimming and J lost 0 bases, with 14 bases between them. CDR3: CATSESTETYQETQYF. In DNA form, the CDR3 reads TGTGCCACCAGTGAGTCGACAGAAACGTACCAAGAGACCCAGTACTTC.

The rearrangement links TRBV30 to TRBJ2-3; D may be TRBD1 (5 bases). The V gene's germline CDR1 is GTSNPN and CDR2 SVGIG (reference sequence). The CDR3 runs to 16 residues. Trimming took off 3 bases at V and 4 bases at J, with 20 bases between the two ends. DNA for the CDR3: TGTGCCTGGAGAAGGGGTGGGATTACATTGTCAGATACGCAGTATTTT. Translated: CAWRRGGITLSDTQYF. The entire variable domain, with the rest obtained from reference TRBV30 and TRBJ2-3, is as follows: SQTIHQWPATLVQPVGSPLSLECTVEGTSNPNLYWYRQAAGRGLQLLFYSVGIGQISSEVPQNLSASRPQDRQFILSSKKLLLSDSGFYLCAWRRGGITLSDTQYFGPGTRLTVL.

The chain recombines TRBV11-2 with TRBJ2-7, with 7 bases identical to TRBD2. CDR3 length: 15 residues. Germline values: CDR1 SGHAT, CDR2 FQNNGV. J gave up 0 bases and V 2 bases, and 4 bases lay outside the gene matches. The CDR3 bases are TGTGCCAGCAGCTTACACTCGGGGGGCTCCTACGAGCAGTACTTC. It encodes CASSLHSGGSYEQYF.

CDR3 loop: CASRSGVNEKLFF. The CDR3 region has the DNA TGTGCCAGCAGATCAGGGGTAAATGAAAAACTGTTTTTT. The gene calls are TRBV2 and TRBJ1-4; D possibly corresponds to TRBD1 (6 bases). The CDR3 loop spans 13 amino acids. V was trimmed by 6 bases and J by 5 bases, leaving 10 bases between them. The V gene's germline CDR1 is SNHLY and CDR2 FYNNEI.

Notes on this clone: An end of the junction does not agree with germline; a read error may underlie this. This sequence joins TRBV30 and TRBJ2-1, with D possibly being TRBD2 (6 bases). The CDR3 has 14 amino acids. Per germline, CDR1 GTSNPN and CDR2 SVGIG (reference sequence). This CDR3 is CAWSVGDSFNEQFF. In DNA, the CDR3 is TGTGCCTGGAGTGTAGGGGACTCCTTCAATGAGCAGTTCTTC.

The genes are TRBV5-1 and TRBJ2-7; maybe TRBD2 (6 bases). This CDR3 comprises 15 residues. V gave up 0 bases and J gave up 5 bases, with 15 bases separating them. From germline, CDR1 is SGHRS and CDR2 YFSETQ. This chain's CDR3 is CASSLEGRDWDEQYF. The CDR3 region has the DNA TGCGCCAGCAGCTTGGAGGGCAGGGACTGGGACGAGCAGTACTTC.

J is TRBJ1-2 and V is TRBV15; perhaps TRBD1 as D (6 bases). The CDR3 is made up of 14 amino acids. The germline V gene has CDR1 LNHNV and CDR2 YYDKDF (reference sequence). V lost 1 base to trimming and J lost 8 bases, with 14 bases between them. In nucleotides, the CDR3 is TGTGCCACCAGCAGAGGGGGACAACTACGGGGCTACACCTTC. This encodes CATSRGGQLRGYTF. Looking up the rest from reference TRBV15 and TRBJ1-2 gives the full variable domain: DAMVIQNPRYQVTQFGKPVTLSCSQTLNHNVMYWYQQKSSQAPKLLFHYYDKDFNNEADTPDNFQSRRPNTSFCFLDIRSPGLGDTAMYLCATSRGGQLRGYTFGSGTRLTVV.

The chain joins TRBV18 to TRBJ2-2, with D tentatively TRBD1 (6 bases). The CDR3 runs to 14 residues. Germline-derived CDR1 and CDR2 are KGHSH and LQKENI. The ends were cut back, 1 base at V and 3 bases at J, with 6 bases in the middle. The CDR3 protein is CASSPQGDTGELFF. DNA of the CDR3: TGTGCCAGCTCACCACAGGGGGACACCGGGGAGCTGTTTTTT.

The rearrangement joins TRBV27 to TRBJ2-7, with 7 nucleotides matching TRBD1. CDR1 is MNHEY and CDR2 is SMNVEV in the germline V gene (reference sequence). The CDR3 has 17 amino acids. The ends lost 2 bases at V and 0 bases at J; junction bases unmatched: 10. In DNA form, the CDR3 reads TGTGCCAGCAGTTTAAGTCCTGGACAGGTCAACTCCTACGAGCAGTACTTC. Protein sequence: CASSLSPGQVNSYEQYF.

CDR3 bases: TGTGCCTGGACTAGCGGGAGGGACACAGATACGCAGTATTTT. It yields the protein CAWTSGRDTDTQYF. The chain recombines TRBV30 with TRBJ2-3, with TRBD2 matching over 12 bases. This CDR3 spans 14 amino acids. The J segment lost 2 bases and the V segment lost 4 bases, leaving 1 base of the junction unmatched. Per germline, CDR1 GTSNPN and CDR2 SVGIG (reference sequence).

The V and J genes are TRBV30 and TRBJ2-3, with D hard to call. Between the trimmed V and J ends, which lost 5 bases and 3 bases, there was a span of 12 bases. The germline V gene has CDR1 GTSNPN and CDR2 SVGIG (reference sequence). The length of the CDR3 is 13 residues. The CDR3 sequence: CAWGTAGTDTQYF. CDR3 in DNA: TGTGCCTGGGGCACAGCTGGGACAGATACGCAGTATTTT.

The chain couples TRBV18 to TRBJ2-2, with 7 bases aligning to TRBD2. The CDR3 has 14 amino acids. V lost 3 bases to trimming and J lost 4 bases; unmatched junction nucleotides: 2. Germline CDR1 KGHSH, CDR2 LQKENI. CDR3 DNA: TGTGCCAGCTCACCGGGAGGGTCCACCGGGGAGCTGTTTTTT. Amino acid sequence: CASSPGGSTGELFF.

The gene calls are TRBV25-1 and TRBJ1-1; 8 bases are shared with TRBD1. Germline lookup yields CDR1 MGHDK and CDR2 SYGVNS. Trimming removed 9 bases from V and 7 bases from J; junction bases left unmatched: 10. There are 13 residues in the CDR3. The CDR3 is CASGPHRGDEAFF. In DNA, the CDR3 is TGTGCCAGTGGACCCCACAGGGGGGATGAAGCTTTCTTT.

V gene TRBV10-2 combines with J gene TRBJ2-7; tentatively, D is TRBD2 (5 bases). The germline gives CDR1 WSHSY, CDR2 SAAADI. Deletions cut 3 bases from V and 0 bases from J, with 12 bases between. The CDR3 is 15 residues long. CDR3 protein: CASSDLLRVSYEQYF. DNA for the CDR3: TGCGCCAGCAGTGACCTCCTGCGGGTCTCCTACGAGCAGTACTTC.

This chain links TRBV6-2 or TRBV6-3 with TRBJ1-6, with D unresolved. V lost 5 bases and J 8 bases, leaving 13 bases between the germline ends. This CDR3 has 14 residues. Germline V lookup: CDR1 MNHEY, CDR2 SVGEGT. The CDR3 loop is CASSGEADHSPLHF. For the CDR3, the DNA is TGTGCCAGCAGTGGCGAAGCGGACCATTCACCCCTCCACTTT.

The V call is TRBV18, the J call TRBJ2-7; TRBD2 matches 8 bases. Germline V gene lookup returns CDR1 KGHSH and CDR2 LQKENI. The CDR3 runs 19 residues. V was pared by 3 bases and J by 0 bases, with 16 bases of the junction left unmatched. The CDR3 sequence is CASSPLSGSGITGSYEQYF. The CDR3 DNA is TGTGCCAGCTCACCCCTCAGTGGTAGCGGGATAACTGGCTCCTACGAGCAGTACTTC.

This chain connects TRBV12-5 to TRBJ2-5, with a possible D match to TRBD1 (6 bases). The germline CDR1 and CDR2 sequences are LGHNT and FRNRAP. Trimming removed 6 bases at V and 3 bases at J, with 8 bases between. This CDR3 has 12 residues. Here the CDR3 reads CASGYREETQYF. The CDR3 coding sequence is TGTGCTAGTGGGTACAGGGAAGAGACCCAGTACTTC.

CDR3 in amino acids: CASSSAGANVLTF. The CDR3 DNA sequence: TGTGCCAGCAGTAGCGCTGGGGCCAACGTCCTGACTTTC. This chain joins TRBV12-3 or TRBV12-4 and TRBJ2-6, with D hard to call. The V end was cut by 5 bases, the J end by 2 bases, with 4 bases between. The CDR3 spans 13 residues.